Below, 2 T cell receptor beta chains from the same sample are listed, as sequenced in a study of blood T cell repertoires in COVID-19 (dated by TCRdb to about 2020). The library came from the immunoSEQ multiplex PCR assay. The immuneACCESS repertoire file appears here via TCRdb, limited to in-frame rearrangements. These files lack a portion of the clones; in checked studies, under half of the deficit traces to unresolved V genes, and the cause of the others is not known. This sample lists roughly 220,000 clones; under 90% were detected once. The ten largest make up 20% of the sample. The sample taken for sequencing was peripheral blood. The receptor source for this set is a man aged 30-40 years with active or convalescent COVID-19.

In this sample, this clone turned up a few times. V is TRBV14 and J is TRBJ1-1; the match to TRBD1 covers 8 bases. Germline V CDR1 and CDR2: SGHDN, FVKESK. This CDR3 is built from 15 residues. J gave up 4 bases and V 3 bases, and 7 bases lay outside the gene matches. The CDR3 reads CASSHRDRRGTEAFF. The CDR3 bases are TGTGCCAGCAGCCACCGGGACAGGAGAGGCACTGAAGCTTTCTTT.

The rearrangement uses TRBV10-2 and TRBJ2-1; the match to TRBD2 covers 7 bases. The V segment lost 0 bases and the J segment 14 bases; nucleotides outside the gene matches: 10. Germline loops: CDR1 WSHSY, CDR2 SAAADI. The CDR3 length is 14 residues. CDR3 region: CASSESSSGWREFF. The CDR3 DNA follows: TGCGCCAGCAGTGAGTCTAGTAGCGGGTGGCGGGAGTTCTTC.